This T cell receptor beta chain came from a study of beta chain features in type 1 diabetes. Study overall: Patients did not differ from healthy donors in age, gender or cell yield.

Trimming stripped 1 base from V and 2 bases from J, with 6 bases between. The CDR3 totals 13 residues. Germline loops: CDR1 SGHTA, CDR2 FQGNSA. Expressed TCRB transcripts were sequenced, since all the RNA that had been isolated was reverse transcribed. TCRdb's copy holds only in-frame clones and misses some; the assay was immunoSEQ multiplex PCR. The sample contains 640,000 or so clones, more than 12% of which appear only once. Findings and limits, study-wide: Cells that show high TCR expression could be over-represented by cDNA sequencing. TCRB CDR3s from Type 1 diabetes patients were moderately but significantly shorter in all four CD4+ subsets. More deletions and fewer insertions at VDJ junctions were seen in type 1 diabetes patients.

With respect to this clone: Its specificity is unknown.

Every donor had blood drawn once into heparin, roughly 0.11 L on average. Sequenced sample: naive CD4+ T cells from blood. This chain connects TRBV7-2 to TRBJ2-7; no definite D call. The TCR comes from a young man with type 1 diabetes. CDR3 DNA: TGTGCCAGCAGCTTAGTTCACCCCTACGAGCAGTACTTC. The encoded protein is CASSLVHPYEQYF.